This record looks at one TCR beta chain sequence and its context. The data belong to a study of blood T cell repertoires in COVID-19. Overall study: Whether acute or convalescent, the COVID-19 samples came from the United States, Italy and Spain. Nucleic acid was either cDNA or gDNA, and it came from T cells, B-cell-depleted T cells, or PBMCs.

The CDR3 loop spans 18 amino acids. V gave up 3 bases and J gave up 2 bases; unmatched junction bases: 13. The V gene's germline CDR1 is GTSNPN and CDR2 SVGIG (reference sequence). In the source study's methods: The authors estimated nucleated cell counts from reference gene primer amplification. Here immunoSEQ multiplex PCR was the method, and the copy in TCRdb shows in-frame clones only, minus some. V and J calls and clone size follow that table, whereas D and trimming were derived from the DNA. Of about 99,000 clones detected, 80% to 85% appear once; the ten largest clones hold just under 2%. Sequenced sample: peripheral blood. The genes are TRBV30 and TRBJ1-5; 10 bases are a match to TRBD1. This receptor was identified in a man in his 70s with active or convalescent COVID-19. The CDR3: CAWSRGTGASGGNQPQHF. In DNA form, the CDR3 reads TGTGCCTGGAGCCGCGGGACAGGGGCTTCGGGAGGCAATCAGCCCCAGCATTTT. The full variable domain, completed using reference TRBV30 and TRBJ1-5, is SQTIHQWPATLVQPVGSPLSLECTVEGTSNPNLYWYRQAAGRGLQLLFYSVGIGQISSEVPQNLSASRPQDRQFILSSKKLLLSDSGFYLCAWSRGTGASGGNQPQHFGDGTRLSIL.